The 19 T cell receptor beta chains reported below all come from one sample, sequenced in a study of cytomegalovirus exposure and HLA in healthy donors. The PCR made use of 60 Vbeta and 13 Jbeta primers. TCRdb keeps only in-frame clones here, not all; method: immunoSEQ multiplex PCR. This sample has some 180,000 clones, with around 75% found just once. The specimen sequenced was PBMCs. All receptors derive from a woman younger than 45 in good health and CMV-seronegative.

The chain carries TRBV9 and TRBJ2-1; 10 nucleotides agree with TRBD2. Germline CDR1 SGDLS, CDR2 YYNGEE. Trimming cost V 3 bases and J 4 bases; bases outside gene matches: 1. The CDR3 is made up of 14 amino acids. In DNA, the CDR3 is TGTGCCAGCAGCGCGACTAGCGGGTACAATGAGCAGTTCTTC. Amino acid sequence: CASSATSGYNEQFF.

The count of this clone is one. The rearrangement links TRBV9 to TRBJ1-2; a weak D match, TRBD1 (5 bases). Trimming pared 4 bases from V and 2 bases from J, leaving 9 bases between. The CDR3 extends over 13 amino acids. Looked up from germline, CDR1 is SGDLS and CDR2 is YYNGEE. For the CDR3, the DNA is TGTGCCAGCAGCTCTCGACAGAACTATGGCTACACCTTC. Its protein is CASSSRQNYGYTF.

The genes are TRBV11-2 and TRBJ1-1; 7 bases agree with TRBD1. The CDR3 totals 14 residues. V trimming: 5 bases; J trimming: 1 base; junction bases outside the gene matches: 4. Germline CDR1 and CDR2: SGHAT and FQNNGV. CDR3: CASSTGQENTEAFF. The CDR3 bases are TGTGCCAGCAGCACAGGACAGGAGAACACTGAAGCTTTCTTT.

This clone showed up just a few times. The chain has TRBV27 and TRBJ2-7, with 7 bases matching TRBD2. Germline CDR1 reads MNHEY; CDR2 reads SMNVEV (reference sequence). Germline trimming cut 3 bases from V and 4 bases from J; bases unmatched to any gene: 9. This CDR3 spans 15 amino acids. The CDR3 region has the DNA TGTGCCAGCAGTTTGTTCGCTAGCGGACCTTACGAGCAGTACTTC. Translation gives CASSLFASGPYEQYF.

The chain uses TRBV27 and TRBJ2-2, with D hard to call. V gave up 3 bases and J gave up 4 bases, with 9 bases separating them. CDR1 and CDR2 (germline): MNHEY, SMNVEV (reference sequence). The CDR3 contains 14 residues. CDR3: CASSFLDGTGELFF. The DNA of the CDR3 is TGTGCCAGCAGTTTCCTAGACGGCACCGGGGAGCTGTTTTTT.

CDR3 in amino acids: CASSLTGSQETQYF. The CDR3 coding sequence is TGTGCCAGCAGCTTAACGGGTAGCCAAGAGACCCAGTACTTC. V is TRBV7-9 and J is TRBJ2-5, with D unresolved. Germline values: CDR1 SEHNR, CDR2 FQNEAQ (reference sequence). The CDR3 has 14 amino acids. The germline V and J ends were trimmed by 2 bases and 1 base, with 8 bases remaining between them. The full variable domain, with the rest looked up from reference TRBV7-9 and TRBJ2-5, is DTGVSQNPRHKITKRGQNVTFRCDPISEHNRLYWYRQTLGQGPEFLTYFQNEAQLEKSRLLSDRFSAERPKGSFSTLEIQRTEQGDSAMYLCASSLTGSQETQYFGPGTRLLVL.

This sequence joins TRBV15 and TRBJ2-5, with D possibly matching TRBD1 (7 bases). The DNA end favors TRBJ2-7, so the J call may be wrong. Looked up from germline, CDR1 is LNHNV and CDR2 is YYDKDF (reference sequence). CDR3 length: 18 amino acids. CDR3: CATSRDQGGKIKTYEQYF. As DNA, the CDR3 is TGTGCCACCAGCAGAGATCAGGGGGGCAAAATAAAAACCTACGAGCAGTACTTC.

This rearrangement joins TRBV14 to TRBJ2-3; 8 nucleotides agree with TRBD2. In germline, CDR1 is SGHDN, CDR2 FVKESK. Trimming took 1 base from V and 5 from J; bases not matched to a gene: 8. The CDR3 contains 16 residues. The CDR3 nucleotides read TGTGCCAGCAGCCAAGGGGTAGCGGGGTACGGAGATACGCAGTATTTT. This encodes CASSQGVAGYGDTQYF.

This chain joins TRBV6-1 and TRBJ1-2; perhaps TRBD1 as D (6 bases). CDR1 is MNHNS and CDR2 is SASEGT in the germline V gene. CDR3 size: 14 residues. Trimming took 8 bases from V and 4 from J, leaving 17 bases between them. DNA for the CDR3: TGTGCCAGCGGAGACCCAGGGGAAATCTATGGCTACACCTTC. It specifies CASGDPGEIYGYTF.

This clone was detected only a few times. CDR3 nucleotides: TGTGCCAGCAGTCACCGGGCGGGAGGGCCCTCGGTTTCTGAGCAGTTCTTC. Translating it yields CASSHRAGGPSVSEQFF. The rearrangement links TRBV27 to TRBJ2-1, with 9 positions matching TRBD2. The CDR3 runs to 17 residues. The germline V gene encodes CDR1 MNHEY and CDR2 SMNVEV (reference sequence). With 5 bases clipped from V and 9 bases from J, the junction kept 17 bases outside the gene matches.

The chain combines TRBV15 with TRBJ2-1; TRBD1 is a possible D gene (6 bases). The CDR3 totals 15 residues. Germline V gene sequence: CDR1 LNHNV, CDR2 YYDKDF (reference sequence). Trimming pared 1 base from V and 2 bases from J, leaving 9 bases between. The CDR3 DNA follows: TGTGCCACCAGCAGAGTGGCAGGGGCCTACAATGAGCAGTTCTTC. This encodes CATSRVAGAYNEQFF.

The chain has TRBV5-6 and TRBJ2-1, with D unclear. The V gene's germline CDR1 is SGHDT and CDR2 YYEEEE. The CDR3 spans 12 residues. V was cut by 4 bases and J by 7 bases, with 9 bases left in between. The CDR3 protein is CASSEMRNEQFF. CDR3 bases: TGTGCCAGCAGCGAAATGCGGAATGAGCAGTTCTTC. Using reference TRBV5-6 and TRBJ2-1 for the parts outside the CDR3, the full variable domain is DAGVTQSPTHLIKTRGQQVTLRCSPKSGHDTVSWYQQALGQGPQFIFQYYEEEERQRGNFPDRFSGHQFPNYSSELNVNALLLGDSALYLCASSEMRNEQFFGPGTRLTVL.

The chain recombines TRBV5-1 with TRBJ2-2, with 12 bases identical to TRBD2. The J segment lost 5 bases and the V segment lost 4 bases, leaving 9 bases of the junction unmatched. The CDR3 consists of 17 residues. Germline-derived CDR1 and CDR2 are SGHRS and YFSETQ. The CDR3 bases are TGCGCCAGCAGCCCGGGGGGACTAGCGGGCTCGACCGGGGAGCTGTTTTTT. Residues: CASSPGGLAGSTGELFF.

A single count supports this clone. The rearrangement uses TRBV19 and TRBJ2-2, with D perhaps TRBD1 (6 bases). CDR3 size: 13 residues. Trimming took 9 bases from V and 8 from J, leaving 16 bases between them. Germline loops: CDR1 LNHDA, CDR2 SQIVND (reference sequence). In DNA form, the CDR3 reads TGTGCCAGCACGAATACCCAGGGGGGGGAGCTGTTTTTT. The encoded protein is CASTNTQGGELFF.

This clone was seen more than once but under ten times. The chain couples TRBV29-1 to TRBJ1-2, with 8 positions matching TRBD1. V was clipped by 6 bases and J by 6 bases; unmatched bases: 9. The CDR3 is 13 amino acids. The germline V gene encodes CDR1 SQVTM and CDR2 ANQGSEA. Here the CDR3 reads CSVSFGQGHGYTF. The CDR3 DNA reads TGCAGCGTATCCTTTGGACAGGGACATGGCTACACCTTC.

The rearrangement links TRBV6-1 to TRBJ2-1; D gene ambiguous. The CDR3 contains 13 residues. Germline CDR1 MNHNS, CDR2 SASEGT. The V gene lost 7 bases and the J gene lost 5 bases, with 12 bases spanning the gap. CDR3 bases: TGTGCCAGCATAAGGAGTCTAAACAATGAGCAGTTCTTC. Encoded protein: CASIRSLNNEQFF.

The V and J genes are TRBV4-1 and TRBJ1-2, with a weak D call TRBD1 (6 bases). CDR1 is MGHRA, CDR2 YSYEKL, per germline. CDR3 size: 15 residues. V was clipped by 3 bases and J by 4 bases, with 15 bases between them. CDR3 sequence (DNA): TGCGCCAGCAGCCAGTACTGGACAGAACCCTATGGCTACACCTTC. This translates into CASSQYWTEPYGYTF.

The chain links TRBV6-4 to TRBJ2-1, with 8 bases aligning to TRBD2. After removal of 6 bases from V and 9 bases from J, the junction contained 10 bases not matched to a gene. This CDR3 is built from 14 residues. Germline CDR1 MRHNA, CDR2 SNTAGT. The CDR3 here is CASSVGLAAGEQFF. CDR3 DNA: TGTGCCAGCAGCGTCGGACTAGCTGCAGGTGAGCAGTTCTTC.

The chain is built from TRBV9 and TRBJ2-1, with 7 bases lining up with TRBD2. V lost 5 bases, J lost 6 bases, and 5 bases stayed unmatched. The CDR3 runs 13 residues. Per the germline V gene, CDR1 is SGDLS and CDR2 is YYNGEE. The CDR3 region has the DNA TGTGCCAGCAGTGGGAGGGCGGGCAATGAGCAGTTCTTC. It translates to CASSGRAGNEQFF.